This T cell receptor beta chain was sequenced during a study of CD8 T cells in ankylosing spondylitis. Trimming cost V 2 bases and J 6 bases, with 8 bases left between them. The CDR3 contains 13 residues. Germline CDR1 and CDR2: SGDLS and YYNGEE. General study findings and limits: Both synovial fluid and blood in reactive arthritis had previously been reported to carry some motif variants. Reportedly, disease-linked clones are significantly enriched in ankylosing spondylitis patients' matched synovial fluid. A motif of eight highly homologous TCR beta variants was seen as apparently characteristic of ankylosing spondylitis blood.

Libraries for TCR beta were made by quantitative 5'-RACE with molecular barcodes. TCRdb called the 5' RACE reads again in MiXCR, with one record for every CDR3 protein. The top ten hold about 2.8% of the sample, which has tens of thousands of distinct CDR3 sequences, roughly 3% seen once. This clonotype was seen ten or more times. Its antigen is still unknown. Source material: blood, either unsorted or a sorted T cell fraction (not recorded which). This sequence originates from a male donor with ankylosing spondylitis or in good health (not recorded which). The rearrangement links TRBV9 to TRBJ2-2; D perhaps matches TRBD2 (6 bases). CDR3 coding DNA: TGTGCCAGCAGCGTGGGGGGTCCCGGGGAGCTGTTTTTT. This sequence encodes CASSVGGPGELFF.